The 32 T cell receptor beta chains given below trace back to one sample, sequenced in a study of CD4+ T cells in melanoma. Data came from immunoSEQ multiplex PCR; TCRdb stores just in-frame clones and leaves some out. The table lists some 13,000 clones, about three quarters of them singletons. Sequencing was done on a sample of cells from a culture (not recorded whether cultured in vitro). These receptors were taken from a human donor with melanoma.

This clone was seen only a few times. The CDR3 DNA reads as TGTGCCAGTACGGACAGGGGGGCCTATGGCTACACCTTC. Translating gives CASTDRGAYGYTF. This chain joins TRBV19 and TRBJ1-2; 10 bases line up with TRBD1. V lost 7 bases, J lost 4 bases, and 3 bases stayed unmatched. Germline values: CDR1 LNHDA, CDR2 SQIVND (reference sequence). This CDR3 spans 13 amino acids.

V is TRBV5-1 and J is TRBJ2-3; maybe TRBD1 (5 bases). V lost 4 bases and J lost 2, with 29 bases in between. Germline V gene data show CDR1 as SGHRS and CDR2 as YFSETQ. The CDR3 runs to 20 residues. The CDR3 DNA reads as TGCGCCAGCAGCGAACGACAGAGCGATCGCCTGTCCCATTTCACAGATACGCAGTATTTT. The encoded protein is CASSERQSDRLSHFTDTQYF. Using reference TRBV5-1 and TRBJ2-3 for the parts outside the CDR3, the full variable domain is KAGVTQTPRYLIKTRGQQVTLSCSPISGHRSVSWYQQTPGQGLQFLFEYFSETQRNKGNFPGRFSGRQFSNSRSEMNVSTLELGDSALYLCASSERQSDRLSHFTDTQYFGPGTRLTVL.

The chain carries TRBV19 and TRBJ1-5; D is possibly TRBD1 (6 bases). The CDR3 consists of 16 residues. Germline values: CDR1 LNHDA, CDR2 SQIVND (reference sequence). The V and J ends lost 7 bases and 3 bases respectively, with 19 bases between them. CDR3 DNA sequence: TGTGCCAGTACTGAAATGGGCAGGGGCTACAATCAGCCCCAGCATTTT. Encoded protein: CASTEMGRGYNQPQHF.

The genes are TRBV7-3 and TRBJ2-6; possibly TRBD2 for D (6 bases). V dropped 2 bases and J dropped 1 base, with 6 bases sitting between them. Germline-derived CDR1 and CDR2 are SGHTA and FQGTGA. The length of the CDR3 is 15 residues. The CDR3 spells CASSLGGSGANVLTF. CDR3 bases: TGTGCCAGCAGCTTAGGAGGGTCTGGGGCCAACGTCCTGACTTTC.

The rearrangement links TRBV30 to TRBJ1-3; D uncertain. Germline values: CDR1 GTSNPN, CDR2 SVGIG (reference sequence). The germline V and J ends were trimmed by 2 bases and 4 bases, with 9 bases remaining between them. There are 13 residues in the CDR3. CDR3 sequence: CAWSYAVGNTIYF. CDR3 bases: TGTGCCTGGAGTTACGCCGTCGGAAACACCATATATTTT.

This sequence joins TRBV11-2 and TRBJ2-3, with D possibly matching TRBD2 (5 bases). The CDR3 consists of 13 residues. Germline V gene sequence: CDR1 SGHAT, CDR2 FQNNGV. V was pared by 3 bases and J by 10 bases, with 14 bases between. DNA of the CDR3: TGTGCCAGCAGCTTCGATAGGGAAGCGGCGCAGTATTTT. Amino acids: CASSFDREAAQYF.

This chain uses TRBV19 with TRBJ2-5; D is perhaps TRBD2 (6 bases). Trimming removed 9 bases from V and 4 bases from J, with 15 bases in between. Germline V gene sequence: CDR1 LNHDA, CDR2 SQIVND (reference sequence). The CDR3 loop spans 13 amino acids. The CDR3 nucleotides are TGTGCCAGCTCTATGAGGAGGGGAGAGACCCAGTACTTC. Amino acid sequence: CASSMRRGETQYF.

The chain uses TRBV7-3 and TRBJ2-2, with 8 bases that match TRBD2. V lost 8 bases to trimming and J lost 6 bases; unmatched junction nucleotides: 2. Germline-derived CDR1 and CDR2 are SGHTA and FQGTGA. The CDR3 totals 12 residues. The CDR3 DNA is TGTGCCAGCCGGCGGGAGGCCGGGGAGCTGTTTTTT. It translates to CASRREAGELFF.

The chain uses TRBV30 and TRBJ2-7, with a tentative D call TRBD2 (6 bases). Germline CDR1 GTSNPN, CDR2 SVGIG (reference sequence). The CDR3 is 15 residues long. V lost 3 bases to trimming and J lost 2 bases, with 17 bases between them. The chain's CDR3 is CAWRKLEGLTYEQYF. CDR3 DNA sequence: TGTGCCTGGAGAAAACTGGAGGGCCTCACCTACGAGCAGTACTTC.

The genes are TRBV6-1 and TRBJ1-5, with TRBD1 identical over 9 bases. V lost 6 bases, J lost 6 bases, and 3 bases stayed unmatched. CDR1 MNHNS and CDR2 SASEGT come from the germline V gene. This CDR3 contains 13 residues. CDR3 nucleotide sequence: TGTGCCAGCAGGGGACAGGGTCTTCAGCCCCAGCATTTT. Its protein is CASRGQGLQPQHF.

This chain links TRBV11-2 with TRBJ1-5; tentative D call: TRBD1 (5 bases). Trimming pared 5 bases from V and 4 bases from J, leaving 15 bases between. The CDR3 spans 15 residues. CDR1 and CDR2 (germline): SGHAT, FQNNGV. The CDR3 bases are TGTGCCAGCAGCGTGAATAGTGGGGGGAATCAGCCCCAGCATTTT. Its protein product is CASSVNSGGNQPQHF.

V usage is TRBV30 and J usage is TRBJ2-3; D is uncertain. CDR1 is GTSNPN, CDR2 SVGIG, per germline (reference sequence). The CDR3 contains 14 residues. Trimming removed 7 bases from V and 6 bases from J, with 20 bases in between. CDR3 region: CAYRRSLPTDTQYF. The CDR3 DNA is TGTGCCTATAGACGTAGTTTACCGACGGATACGCAGTATTTT.

V gene TRBV5-1 combines with J gene TRBJ2-1, with TRBD2 matching 7 bases. CDR3 size: 15 residues. The germline gives CDR1 SGHRS, CDR2 YFSETQ. V dropped 1 base and J dropped 8; count of bases not matched to a gene: 9. The DNA of the CDR3 is TGCGCCAGCAGCTTGAGCGGGACTCTCGGGGATGAGCAGTTCTTC. This codes for CASSLSGTLGDEQFF.

The J gene is TRBJ2-7, the V gene TRBV6-1; 9 bases fit TRBD1. This CDR3 is built from 15 residues. Germline assignment: CDR1 MNHNS and CDR2 SASEGT. V gave up 5 bases and J gave up 1 base; unmatched junction bases: 6. The CDR3 here is CASSTQGAVSYEQYF. The CDR3 nucleotides read TGTGCCAGCAGTACACAGGGGGCTGTTTCCTACGAGCAGTACTTC.

The chain is built from TRBV5-6 and TRBJ2-2; 7 bases are shared with TRBD1. Germline CDR1 SGHDT, CDR2 YYEEEE. The CDR3 is 14 amino acids. V trimming: 3 bases; J trimming: 6 bases; junction bases outside the gene matches: 5. CDR3 in amino acids: CASSSTGVSGELFF. CDR3 nucleotides: TGTGCCAGCAGCTCAACAGGGGTGTCCGGGGAGCTGTTTTTT.

The chain couples TRBV19 to TRBJ1-1; D might be TRBD1 (5 bases). This CDR3 has 15 residues. V was trimmed by 1 base and J by 3 bases, leaving 12 bases between them. Per the germline V gene, CDR1 is LNHDA and CDR2 is SQIVND (reference sequence). CDR3 coding DNA: TGTGCCAGTAGTATAGCGGCCACGGGGGACACTGAAGCTTTCTTT. This sequence encodes CASSIAATGDTEAFF.

The chain recombines TRBV7-6 with TRBJ2-1; D ambiguous. Trimming removed 0 bases from V and 4 bases from J, with 7 bases in between. Germline V gene lookup returns CDR1 SGHVS and CDR2 FNYEAQ. This CDR3 has 14 residues. This chain's CDR3 is CASSLAAGYNEQFF. CDR3 DNA sequence: TGTGCCAGCAGCTTAGCGGCCGGGTACAATGAGCAGTTCTTC. Drawing the rest from reference TRBV7-6 and TRBJ2-1, the complete variable domain is GAGVSQSPRYKVTKRGQDVALRCDPISGHVSLYWYRQALGQGPEFLTYFNYEAQQDKSGLPNDRFSAERPEGSISTLTIQRTEQRDSAMYRCASSLAAGYNEQFFGPGTRLTVL.

The J gene is TRBJ2-5, the V gene TRBV11-2; tentatively, D is TRBD2 (6 bases). With 3 bases removed from V and 5 bases from J, the gap between germline ends came to 13 bases. CDR3 size: 14 residues. Germline V lookup: CDR1 SGHAT, CDR2 FQNNGV. Here the CDR3 reads CASSFVGGGETQYF. Written as DNA, the CDR3 is TGTGCCAGCAGCTTCGTTGGGGGAGGTGAGACCCAGTACTTC.

This chain uses TRBV5-6 with TRBJ1-4; 8 nucleotides match TRBD1. CDR1 SGHDT and CDR2 YYEEEE come from the germline V gene. The V and J ends lost 3 bases and 7 bases, in that order; junction bases with no gene match: 5. This CDR3 has 14 amino acids. CDR3 sequence reads: CASSSGTGFEKLFF. The DNA for the CDR3 is TGTGCCAGCAGCTCCGGGACAGGCTTTGAAAAACTGTTTTTT.

The chain has TRBV11-2 and TRBJ2-1; D is unresolved. The CDR3 spans 14 residues. Germline CDR1 is SGHAT and CDR2 is FQNNGV. Trimming pared 3 bases from V and 3 bases from J, leaving 9 bases between. CDR3 in amino acids: CASSFLTHYNEQFF. The CDR3 DNA sequence: TGTGCCAGCAGCTTCCTGACTCACTACAATGAGCAGTTCTTC.

CDR3 sequence (DNA): TGCGCCAGCTCCCAGACCCGGGGGACGCAGTATTTT. Amino acid sequence: CASSQTRGTQYF. The rearrangement uses TRBV4-1 and TRBJ2-3; possible D gene TRBD2, 6 bases. This CDR3 has 12 amino acids. Trimming shortened V by 8 bases and J by 9 bases, and 15 bases separated the two germline ends. Germline V CDR1 and CDR2: MGHRA, YSYEKL.

This clone was seen only a few times. The CDR3 protein is CSVFKGRAFF. CDR3 nucleotide sequence: TGCAGCGTTTTTAAGGGAAGGGCTTTCTTT. This chain joins TRBV29-1 and TRBJ1-1; D call uncertain. The CDR3 length is 10 residues. V was cut by 5 bases and J by 11 bases, with 12 bases left in between. Germline V gene data show CDR1 as SQVTM and CDR2 as ANQGSEA.

The chain joins TRBV30 to TRBJ1-6, with unresolved D. Germline assignment: CDR1 GTSNPN and CDR2 SVGIG (reference sequence). The CDR3 sequence is 14 residues long. V shed 8 bases and J shed 8 bases, with 19 bases lying between them. CDR3 loop: CARDEIDLDSPLHF. The CDR3 DNA reads TGTGCCCGCGATGAGATAGATCTTGATTCACCCCTCCACTTT.

This chain uses TRBV4-1 with TRBJ2-5; 12 nucleotides align to TRBD2. Germline CDR1 reads MGHRA; CDR2 reads YSYEKL. The J segment lost 5 bases and the V segment lost 7 bases, leaving 11 bases of the junction unmatched. The CDR3 consists of 16 residues. CDR3 residues: CASNTSGGSQGETQYF. The DNA for the CDR3 is TGCGCCAGCAATACTAGCGGGGGGAGTCAGGGTGAGACCCAGTACTTC.

This clone was seen once. The rearrangement links TRBV6-5 to TRBJ1-1, with TRBD1 matching over 8 bases. J was trimmed by 1 base and V by 6 bases; bases with no gene match: 7. Germline V gene sequence: CDR1 MNHEY, CDR2 SVGAGI. The length of the CDR3 is 15 residues. The CDR3 protein is CASRPAGTGNTEAFF. The CDR3 region has the DNA TGTGCCAGCAGACCCGCCGGGACAGGGAACACTGAAGCTTTCTTT.

V gene TRBV6-1 combines with J gene TRBJ2-7; 7 bases fit TRBD1. CDR3 length: 14 residues. Looked up from germline, CDR1 is MNHNS and CDR2 is SASEGT. V lost 5 bases to trimming and J lost 2 bases; unmatched junction nucleotides: 6. CDR3 DNA sequence: TGTGCCAGCAGTACCCCGGGACAGCCCTACGAGCAGTACTTC. Translation: CASSTPGQPYEQYF.

This clone appeared once. V and J are TRBV19 and TRBJ1-6; D not resolved. CDR3 length: 15 residues. Germline V gene sequence: CDR1 LNHDA, CDR2 SQIVND (reference sequence). Trimming removed 2 bases at V and 5 bases at J, with 10 bases between. The CDR3 sequence: CASSIMGGNNSPLHF. CDR3 in DNA: TGTGCCAGTAGTATAATGGGAGGGAATAATTCACCCCTCCACTTT. Variable domain in full (rest from reference TRBV19 and TRBJ1-6): DGGITQSPKYLFRKEGQNVTLSCEQNLNHDAMYWYRQDPGQGLRLIYYSQIVNDFQKGDIAEGYSVSREKKESFPLTVTSAQKNPTAFYLCASSIMGGNNSPLHFGNGTRLTVT.

This chain joins TRBV5-1 and TRBJ2-7, with 9 bases that match TRBD1. Per the germline V gene, CDR1 is SGHRS and CDR2 is YFSETQ. The CDR3 length is 15 residues. The trim removed 4 bases at V and 5 bases at J, leaving 10 bases unmatched. In nucleotides, the CDR3 is TGCGCCAGCAGCCTAACGGGACAGGGTGTCCACGAGCAGTACTTC. Translating it yields CASSLTGQGVHEQYF.

The chain recombines TRBV2 with TRBJ2-3; 8 bases fit TRBD2. This CDR3 is built from 15 residues. Germline V lookup: CDR1 SNHLY, CDR2 FYNNEI. V was clipped by 6 bases and J by 5 bases; unmatched bases: 10. This CDR3 reads CASRGSGGPGDTQYF. CDR3 coding DNA: TGTGCCAGCAGAGGGTCGGGGGGGCCCGGAGATACGCAGTATTTT.

The chain joins TRBV29-1 to TRBJ2-7; the D gene could be TRBD1 or TRBD2 (5 bases each). V was pared by 3 bases and J by 0 bases, with 9 bases between. The CDR3 spans 13 residues. CDR1 SQVTM and CDR2 ANQGSEA come from the germline V gene. CDR3 amino acids: CSVERGGSYEQYF. The CDR3 DNA reads TGCAGCGTTGAGAGGGGCGGCTCCTACGAGCAGTACTTC.

The chain carries TRBV6-5 and TRBJ1-1, with a possible D match to TRBD1 (5 bases). Trimming removed 9 bases from V and 6 bases from J, with 20 bases in between. The CDR3 contains 14 residues. Germline V gene sequence: CDR1 MNHEY, CDR2 SVGAGI. The CDR3 DNA sequence: TGTGCCAGTAGTCAAACCGCAGGGAAGGCTGAAGCTTTCTTT. Translated, it gives CASSQTAGKAEAFF.

The J gene is TRBJ1-1, the V gene TRBV6-1; the D gene is possibly TRBD1 (5 bases). The ends were cut back, 8 bases at V and 6 bases at J, with 16 bases in the middle. The CDR3 totals 13 residues. From germline, CDR1 is MNHNS and CDR2 SASEGT. CDR3 sequence (DNA): TGTGCCAGCGAGGGCAGGGCGGGGGCTGAAGCTTTCTTT. Its protein is CASEGRAGAEAFF.